A single sample gave rise to the 8 T cell receptor beta chains below, sequenced in a study of T cell responses to AZD1222 COVID-19 vaccine. The assay was immunoSEQ multiplex PCR, and TCRdb's table has in-frame clones only and misses some. The sample yields around 140,000 clones, approximately 92% seen once. Sample: peripheral blood, taken on day 0 of AZD1222 vaccination. The receptors shown here come from an adult in good health.

The J gene is TRBJ1-5, the V gene TRBV3-1 (or the pseudogene TRBV3-2); D is possibly TRBD1 (6 bases). Germline V gene lookup returns CDR1 LGHDT and CDR2 YNNKEL (reference sequence). With 0 bases removed from V and 4 bases from J, the gap between germline ends came to 10 bases. The CDR3 is 15 residues long. CDR3 amino acids: CASSQDPGVNQPQHF. The CDR3 region has the DNA TGTGCCAGCAGCCAAGATCCAGGGGTGAATCAGCCCCAGCATTTT.

This clone has just one count. Other DNA sequences in this sample translate to the same CDR3. This chain links TRBV4-1 with TRBJ1-1; D not certain. V dropped 1 base and J dropped 8 bases, with 5 bases sitting between them. The CDR3 length is 11 residues. Germline-derived CDR1 and CDR2 are MGHRA and YSYEKL. The CDR3 loop reads CASSQGREAFF. The CDR3 region has the DNA TGCGCCAGCAGCCAAGGCAGAGAAGCTTTCTTT.

This sequence joins TRBV6-5 and TRBJ1-3, with D uncertain. V was trimmed by 7 bases and J by 8 bases, leaving 15 bases between them. The CDR3 has 13 amino acids. Germline V gene sequence: CDR1 MNHEY, CDR2 SVGAGI. CDR3 in DNA: TGTGCCAGCAACCGGCCCCCGATTGACACCATATATTTT. Amino acid sequence: CASNRPPIDTIYF.

The chain couples TRBV18 to TRBJ1-5; D call uncertain. Germline CDR1 reads KGHSH; CDR2 reads LQKENI. The V end lost 3 bases, the J end lost 4 bases, and 19 bases lay between the germline ends. The CDR3 contains 17 residues. The chain's CDR3 is CASSPTDGPSGNQPQHF. The DNA for the CDR3 is TGTGCCAGCTCACCGACTGACGGACCCTCGGGGAATCAGCCCCAGCATTTT.

The chain recombines TRBV19 with TRBJ2-2; D is possibly TRBD2 (7 bases). Germline values: CDR1 LNHDA, CDR2 SQIVND (reference sequence). The CDR3 is 13 amino acids. The ends were cut back, 7 bases at V and 4 bases at J, with 10 bases in the middle. The CDR3 bases are TGTGCCAGTAATAGGGGGGGCACCGGGGAGCTGTTTTTT. Amino acids: CASNRGGTGELFF.

The chain has TRBV6-5 and TRBJ1-5, with D unresolved. V was pared by 7 bases and J by 0 bases, with 7 bases between. Germline values: CDR1 MNHEY, CDR2 SVGAGI. The CDR3 loop spans 13 amino acids. For the CDR3, the DNA is TGTGCCAGCACCTATTATAGCAATCAGCCCCAGCATTTT. Protein sequence: CASTYYSNQPQHF.

This clone was recorded once. The chain uses TRBV28 and TRBJ1-6; TRBD1 might be the D (5 bases). The V end was cut by 7 bases, the J end by 10 bases, with 11 bases between. The CDR3 spans 12 residues. Germline values: CDR1 MDHEN, CDR2 SYDVKM. The CDR3 sequence: CASTLRGSPLHF. In DNA form, the CDR3 reads TGTGCCAGCACCCTCCGGGGCTCACCCCTCCACTTT.

The chain recombines TRBV9 with TRBJ2-5; 8 bases line up with TRBD2. CDR1 and CDR2 (germline): SGDLS, YYNGEE. The CDR3 is 15 amino acids. Trimming cost V 6 bases and J 3 bases; bases outside gene matches: 10. The CDR3 nucleotides read TGTGCCAGCAACACCGGACTAGCCGTAGAAGAGACCCAGTACTTC. The encoded protein is CASNTGLAVEETQYF.